The 30 T cell receptor beta chains below all came from one sample that was sequenced in a study of cytomegalovirus exposure and HLA in healthy donors. PCR was performed using 60 Vbeta and 13 Jbeta primers. Measured with immunoSEQ multiplex PCR; TCRdb has only the in-frame clones, and not every one. The sample records roughly 180,000 clones, about 86% being singletons. Sequencing was carried out using PBMCs. These receptors all stem from a woman between 18 and 29 years old in good health and CMV-seropositive.

The sample holds a few counts of this clone. J is TRBJ1-1 and V is TRBV7-2, with a possible D match to TRBD1 (6 bases). V was shortened by 6 bases and J by 1 base, with 9 bases between the two germline ends. Germline CDR1 is SGHTA and CDR2 is FQGNSA. The CDR3 loop spans 13 amino acids. CDR3 sequence: CASSGQTNTEAFF. As DNA, the CDR3 is TGTGCCAGCAGTGGACAGACGAACACTGAAGCTTTCTTT.

This clone has only a few counts. Other DNA sequences within the sample encode an identical CDR3. This sequence joins TRBV5-4 and TRBJ1-2; the match to TRBD1 covers 7 bases. The CDR3 is 12 amino acids. Germline CDR1 and CDR2: SGHNT and YYREEE (reference sequence). V gave up 0 bases and J gave up 11 bases; unmatched junction bases: 4. The DNA of the CDR3 is TGTGCCAGCAGCTTGGACAGGGGTGGATACACCTTC. This sequence encodes CASSLDRGGYTF.

This chain links TRBV2 with TRBJ1-5; 8 bases are a match to TRBD1. Per germline, CDR1 SNHLY and CDR2 FYNNEI. This CDR3 has 17 amino acids. Unmatched junction bases numbered 8, after V lost 3 bases and J lost 1 base. CDR3 nucleotide sequence: TGTGCCAGCAGTGATAGACAGGGGATTGCAAGCAATCAGCCCCAGCATTTT. Amino acids: CASSDRQGIASNQPQHF.

This CDR3 reads CASSPTLAGGTDTQYF. The CDR3 DNA is TGTGCCAGCAGCCCCACCCTAGCGGGGGGCACAGATACGCAGTATTTT. The rearrangement links TRBV5-4 to TRBJ2-3, with 10 bases that match TRBD2. V gave up 4 bases and J gave up 1 base; unmatched junction bases: 6. CDR1 is SGHNT and CDR2 is YYREEE in the germline V gene (reference sequence). The CDR3 is 16 amino acids.

The sample holds a few counts of this clone. DNA of the CDR3: TGCAGCGTTGAAGAGCAGGGAATAGGTGGCTACACCTTC. This sequence encodes CSVEEQGIGGYTF. V and J are TRBV29-1 and TRBJ1-2; perhaps TRBD1 as D (5 bases). Trimming removed 0 bases from V and 7 bases from J, with 12 bases in between. Germline V gene data show CDR1 as SQVTM and CDR2 as ANQGSEA. The CDR3 loop spans 13 amino acids.

The rearrangement uses TRBV9 and TRBJ2-5; D perhaps matches TRBD2 (6 bases). The CDR3 has 13 residues. V gave up 0 bases and J gave up 7 bases, with 10 bases separating them. CDR1 is SGDLS and CDR2 is YYNGEE in the germline V gene. CDR3 DNA: TGTGCCAGCAGCGTAGCTCTGGAGGGGACCCAGTACTTC. This encodes CASSVALEGTQYF.

This clone was found a few times. The rearrangement joins TRBV7-2 to TRBJ1-1, with 9 bases fitting TRBD1. The V and J ends lost 5 bases and 4 bases, in that order; junction bases with no gene match: 11. Germline CDR1 is SGHTA and CDR2 is FQGNSA. The length of the CDR3 is 16 residues. In DNA form, the CDR3 reads TGTGCCAGCAGCATTACAGGGGGCGCGTTTAGCACTGAAGCTTTCTTT. As protein: CASSITGGAFSTEAFF.

This chain links TRBV19 with TRBJ2-7; TRBD1 aligns across 7 bases. The CDR3 runs to 14 residues. CDR1 is LNHDA, CDR2 SQIVND, per germline (reference sequence). The CDR3 bases are TGTGCCAGTAGAACCCACGACAGGGCCCCACCCGTGGACGTC. Its protein is CASRTHDRAPPVDV.

This sequence joins TRBV7-9 and TRBJ2-5; maybe TRBD1 (6 bases). The V and J ends lost 6 bases and 1 base respectively, with 15 bases between them. Germline CDR1 is SEHNR and CDR2 is FQNEAQ (reference sequence). CDR3 length equals 15 residues. The CDR3 spells CASSLAGQTQETQYF. In DNA, the CDR3 is TGTGCCAGCAGTTTGGCCGGACAGACCCAAGAGACCCAGTACTTC. The whole variable domain, remainder taken from reference TRBV7-9 and TRBJ2-5, is DTGVSQNPRHKITKRGQNVTFRCDPISEHNRLYWYRQTLGQGPEFLTYFQNEAQLEKSRLLSDRFSAERPKGSFSTLEIQRTEQGDSAMYLCASSLAGQTQETQYFGPGTRLLVL.

V gene TRBV5-1 combines with J gene TRBJ1-3, with D tentatively TRBD1 (5 bases). This CDR3 has 15 residues. Germline V lookup: CDR1 SGHRS, CDR2 YFSETQ. V lost 2 bases to trimming and J lost 0 bases, with 9 bases between them. CDR3 protein: CASSLFRGSGNTIYF. The CDR3 DNA reads TGCGCCAGCAGCTTATTTAGGGGCTCTGGAAACACCATATATTTT.

This rearrangement joins TRBV11-3 to TRBJ1-5, with D hard to call. Trimming shortened V by 5 bases and J by 1 base, and 9 bases separated the two germline ends. The CDR3 covers 14 residues. Germline V gene sequence: CDR1 SGHNT, CDR2 YENEEA. CDR3 amino acids: CASSERGSNQPQHF. DNA for the CDR3: TGTGCCAGCAGCGAACGAGGGAGCAATCAGCCCCAGCATTTT.

The chain combines TRBV11-3 with TRBJ1-6; unclear D gene. Trimming took 2 bases from V and 7 from J, leaving 6 bases between them. The CDR3 is 13 residues long. Per germline, CDR1 SGHNT and CDR2 YENEEA. In DNA, the CDR3 is TGTGCCAGCAGCTTAATGAGCAATTCACCCCTCCACTTT. This codes for CASSLMSNSPLHF. Filled out from reference TRBV11-3 and TRBJ1-6, the complete variable domain reads EAGVVQSPRYKIIEKKQPVAFWCNPISGHNTLYWYLQNLGQGPELLIRYENEEAVDDSQLPKDRFSAERLKGVDSTLKIQPAELGDSAVYLCASSLMSNSPLHFGNGTRLTVT.

The rearrangement uses TRBV28 and TRBJ2-5; 8 positions agree with TRBD1. V trimming: 1 base; J trimming: 0 bases; junction bases outside the gene matches: 4. CDR3 length: 16 residues. Germline CDR1 is MDHEN and CDR2 is SYDVKM. The CDR3 DNA reads TGTGCCAGCAGTTTATATCAGGACAGGGACCAAGAGACCCAGTACTTC. It specifies CASSLYQDRDQETQYF.

Points on this clone: The junction does not match germline at one end; this may be a read error. This chain uses TRBV7-9 with TRBJ2-4; D remains ambiguous. This CDR3 has 15 residues. Germline-derived CDR1 and CDR2 are SEHNR and FQNEAQ (reference sequence). This CDR3 is CSSSLFELAKNIQYF. In DNA form, the CDR3 reads TGTTCCAGCAGCTTATTTGAGCTAGCCAAAAACATTCAGTACTTC.

This chain links TRBV9 with TRBJ2-1; D remains unclear. Germline CDR1 is SGDLS and CDR2 is YYNGEE. The CDR3 covers 13 residues. With 0 bases removed from V and 5 bases from J, the gap between germline ends came to 6 bases. CDR3 region: CASSVDSHNEQFF. In DNA, the CDR3 is TGTGCCAGCAGCGTAGACTCGCACAATGAGCAGTTCTTC.

The chain employs TRBV7-6 and TRBJ2-2; 12 bases agree with TRBD1. Trimming took 3 bases from V and 4 from J; bases not matched to a gene: 3. The CDR3 loop spans 16 amino acids. Germline lookup yields CDR1 SGHVS and CDR2 FNYEAQ. The CDR3 DNA sequence: TGTGCCAGCAGCTTTGGGACAGGGGGCACCACCGGGGAGCTGTTTTTT. It yields the protein CASSFGTGGTTGELFF.

This chain links TRBV19 with TRBJ2-3, with D tentatively TRBD1 (5 bases). Per germline, CDR1 LNHDA and CDR2 SQIVND (reference sequence). Trimming removed 2 bases at V and 0 bases at J, with 21 bases between. The CDR3 contains 19 residues. The CDR3 nucleotides read TGTGCCAGTAGTATAAGCGCGACTCGGACAACCCCTAGCACAGATACGCAGTATTTT. It yields the protein CASSISATRTTPSTDTQYF.

V usage is TRBV18 and J usage is TRBJ2-7; 7 bases are a match to TRBD1. V lost 6 bases to trimming and J lost 4 bases; unmatched junction nucleotides: 6. Germline V lookup: CDR1 KGHSH, CDR2 LQKENI. The CDR3 length is 13 residues. The CDR3 DNA is TGTGCCAGCTCTACAGGGGAAAAATACGAGCAGTACTTC. Its translation: CASSTGEKYEQYF.

J is TRBJ2-5 and V is TRBV2; TRBD2 is a possible D gene (5 bases). V shed 4 bases and J shed 4 bases, with 10 bases lying between them. The CDR3 consists of 13 residues. Germline loops: CDR1 SNHLY, CDR2 FYNNEI. The CDR3, as DNA: TGTGCCAGCAGTGTTTATGAGGGAGAGACCCAGTACTTC. Translated, it gives CASSVYEGETQYF.

The chain couples TRBV27 to TRBJ2-2, with a weak D call TRBD1 (6 bases). The germline CDR1 and CDR2 sequences are MNHEY and SMNVEV (reference sequence). This CDR3 is 14 amino acids long. Trimming took off 7 bases at V and 3 bases at J, with 12 bases between the two ends. DNA for the CDR3: TGTGCCAGCAATTACAGGGACGACACCGGGGAGCTGTTTTTT. This gives the protein CASNYRDDTGELFF.

This rearrangement joins TRBV5-6 to TRBJ1-3; TRBD1 is a possible D gene (6 bases). Trimming took off 4 bases at V and 1 base at J, with 9 bases between the two ends. The CDR3 totals 14 residues. Germline values: CDR1 SGHDT, CDR2 YYEEEE. The CDR3: CASSSQGSGNTIYF. CDR3 nucleotides: TGTGCCAGCAGCAGTCAGGGGTCTGGAAACACCATATATTTT.

The gene calls are TRBV15 and TRBJ2-1, with 13 bases fitting TRBD2. CDR1 LNHNV and CDR2 YYDKDF come from the germline V gene (reference sequence). This CDR3 has 16 residues. V was pared by 5 bases and J by 10 bases, with 11 bases of the junction left unmatched. The CDR3 region has the DNA TGTGCCACCAGCGGCTTGAATGGACTAGCGGGGGAGGAGCAGTTCTTC. Its protein product is CATSGLNGLAGEEQFF.

The V call is TRBV10-2, the J call TRBJ2-2, with D possibly being TRBD1 (6 bases). The CDR3 has 17 amino acids. V lost 4 bases and J lost 2, with 17 bases in between. Germline V CDR1 and CDR2: WSHSY, SAAADI. This CDR3 reads CASSGIIGQINTGELFF. The CDR3 bases are TGCGCCAGCAGTGGGATCATAGGACAGATAAACACCGGGGAGCTGTTTTTT.

The sample holds one count of this clone. The chain combines TRBV4-1 with TRBJ1-5; no clear D gene. The CDR3 contains 16 residues. The germline CDR1 and CDR2 sequences are MGHRA and YSYEKL. The germline V and J ends were trimmed by 0 bases and 5 bases, with 14 bases remaining between them. In DNA, the CDR3 is TGCGCCAGCAGCCAAGAACCCCCAGGATCTTATCAGCCCCAGCATTTT. This translates into CASSQEPPGSYQPQHF.

This chain uses TRBV28 with TRBJ1-5; D gene ambiguous. Trimming pared 0 bases from V and 3 bases from J, leaving 6 bases between. Germline loops: CDR1 MDHEN, CDR2 SYDVKM. The CDR3 is 14 residues long. The CDR3 DNA reads TGTGCCAGCAGTTTATGGGGCTCCAATCAGCCCCAGCATTTT. It is translated as CASSLWGSNQPQHF.

This chain's CDR3 is CASSLGGYIDYGYTF. For the CDR3, the DNA is TGTGCCAGCAGTTTAGGGGGGTATATTGACTATGGCTACACCTTC. The V gene is TRBV28, the J gene TRBJ1-2, with TRBD1 as a possible D gene (5 bases). The V and J ends lost 2 bases and 3 bases respectively, with 13 bases between them. The V gene's germline CDR1 is MDHEN and CDR2 SYDVKM. The CDR3 contains 15 residues.

The rearrangement joins TRBV14 to TRBJ2-1; TRBD2 matches at 9 bases. Trimming took 0 bases from V and 8 from J; bases not matched to a gene: 14. This CDR3 comprises 18 residues. CDR1 and CDR2 from the germline V gene are SGHDN and FVKESK. CDR3 residues: CASSQELGERGARYEQFF. In nucleotides, the CDR3 is TGTGCCAGCAGCCAAGAGTTGGGTGAGCGGGGGGCGCGGTATGAGCAGTTCTTC.

With respect to this clone: The junction departs from the called germline gene at one end, perhaps through a read error. The chain links TRBV28 to TRBJ1-1, with D unclear. CDR1 is MDHEN and CDR2 is SYDVKM in the germline V gene. CDR3 length: 13 amino acids. CDR3: CAGSFSLNTEAFF. For the CDR3, the DNA is TGTGCCGGCAGTTTCTCTTTGAACACTGAAGCTTTCTTT.

This clone was seen just once. The DNA of the CDR3 is TGTGCCAGCAGTGGGACCGGGATTTTCACCTACGAGCAGTACTTC. Its translation: CASSGTGIFTYEQYF. The chain has TRBV6-1 and TRBJ2-7; D is perhaps TRBD2 (5 bases). The V gene's germline CDR1 is MNHNS and CDR2 SASEGT. This CDR3 is 15 amino acids long. The germline V and J ends were trimmed by 4 bases and 2 bases, with 15 bases remaining between them.

This chain connects TRBV7-3 to TRBJ2-1; 7 bases are shared with TRBD2. Germline V CDR1 and CDR2: SGHTA, FQGTGA. V was pared by 0 bases and J by 8 bases, with 4 bases of the junction left unmatched. This CDR3 has 14 residues. The CDR3 bases are TGTGCCAGCAGCTTAACGGGGGGGTCCCATGAGCAGTTCTTC. It is translated as CASSLTGGSHEQFF.